Reported below is one TCR beta chain. This clone occurred once. The specificity of this receptor is unknown. Base qualities are not at hand, and no much larger clone is one base apart. This entry belongs to a study of control samples from healthy donors and cancer patients (dated by TCRdb to 2018 to 2020). In the germline V gene (reference sequence), CDR1 corresponds to SGHNT and CDR2 to YYREEE. V gives up 0 bases and J gives up 6 bases, and the segment between their germline ends measures 6 bases. The CDR3 has 13 amino acids, counting the end cysteine and phenylalanine. Of all the DNA, just the CDR3 is kept, 39 bases in frame from base 1. Libraries were prepared through the immunoSEQ multiplex PCR assay. Here the immuneACCESS table is served through TCRdb, limited to in-frame sequences with V and J called. Missing clones are a known gap in these copies; in checked studies unresolved V genes cover under half, and the rest lacks a known reason. The sample contains some 200,000 clones, about nine tenths of them found a single time. About 1.6% of the sample comes from the top ten.

Specimen: blood. This clonotype was sampled from a woman in her twenties or thirties in good health. The rearrangement combines TRBV5-4 with TRBJ2-2; confidence is insufficient to name the D gene. Read as DNA, the sequence is TGTGCCAGCAGCTTGGCAGCCGCCGGGGAGCTGTTTTTT. This gives the protein CASSLAAAGELFF.